These 27 T cell receptor beta chains were sequenced from one sample in a study of cytomegalovirus exposure and HLA in healthy donors. A multiplex PCR was run with 60 Vbeta primers and 13 Jbeta primers. Here immunoSEQ multiplex PCR was the method, and the copy in TCRdb shows in-frame clones only, minus some. The data hold some 170,000 clones, with 70% to 80% observed a single time. Input material: PBMCs. The receptor set was obtained from a woman aged 45-65 years in good health and CMV-seronegative.

The gene calls are TRBV5-4 and TRBJ2-7; perhaps TRBD1 as D (6 bases). The CDR3 length is 14 residues. The germline gives CDR1 SGHNT, CDR2 YYREEE (reference sequence). V was clipped by 5 bases and J by 0 bases, with 12 bases between them. The CDR3 is CASREDRSSYEQYF. Here the CDR3 DNA reads TGTGCCAGCAGGGAAGACAGGAGCTCCTACGAGCAGTACTTC.

This chain connects TRBV4-1 to TRBJ1-2, with D uncertain. V dropped 0 bases and J dropped 4 bases, with 15 bases sitting between them. The germline CDR1 and CDR2 sequences are MGHRA and YSYEKL. The CDR3 totals 16 residues. As DNA, the CDR3 is TGCGCCAGCAGCCAAGAACCCGACCGACCTAGCTATGGCTACACCTTC. Protein: CASSQEPDRPSYGYTF.

The chain employs TRBV28 and TRBJ1-5; 7 bases are shared with TRBD1. CDR3 length: 13 residues. J gave up 2 bases and V 8 bases, and 3 bases lay outside the gene matches. CDR1 is MDHEN, CDR2 SYDVKM, per germline. The DNA for the CDR3 is TGTGCCAGCGACAGGGAGGGCAATCAGCCCCAGCATTTT. It encodes CASDREGNQPQHF.

The chain carries TRBV7-2 and TRBJ2-2; possible D gene TRBD1, 6 bases. This CDR3 is 17 amino acids long. The germline gives CDR1 SGHTA, CDR2 FQGNSA. V dropped 6 bases and J dropped 0 bases, with 17 bases sitting between them. CDR3 bases: TGTGCCAGCAGACAAGGACAGCCAATCCCGAACACCGGGGAGCTGTTTTTT. As protein: CASRQGQPIPNTGELFF.

In regard to this clone: The same CDR3 is also encoded by other DNA sequences in this sample. This chain joins TRBV7-9 and TRBJ1-1; perhaps TRBD1 as D (6 bases). Germline V CDR1 and CDR2: SEHNR, FQNEAQ (reference sequence). Trimming left V 0 bases short and J 4 bases short, with 9 bases between. This CDR3 has 14 residues. The CDR3 here is CASSLAQGGTEAFF. CDR3 bases: TGTGCCAGCAGCTTAGCACAGGGTGGCACTGAAGCTTTCTTT.

The chain links TRBV7-9 to TRBJ2-7, with TRBD2 matching 11 bases. Germline V CDR1 and CDR2: SEHNR, FQNEAQ (reference sequence). This CDR3 region has 15 residues. Trimming removed 6 bases from V and 4 bases from J; junction bases left unmatched: 8. The CDR3 region has the DNA TGTGCCAGCAGACCCTTAGCGGGAGGGTTATACGAGCAGTACTTC. This encodes CASRPLAGGLYEQYF.

This clone was seen only once. The V call is TRBV7-9, the J call TRBJ2-7; D is unclear. V dropped 2 bases and J dropped 0 bases, with 8 bases sitting between them. The CDR3 loop spans 14 amino acids. Per the germline V gene, CDR1 is SEHNR and CDR2 is FQNEAQ (reference sequence). In DNA form, the CDR3 reads TGTGCCAGCAGCTTAAATAGTAACTCCTACGAGCAGTACTTC. Its translation: CASSLNSNSYEQYF.

CDR3 bases: TGTGCCAGCAGTTCGACAGGGCTAAACTACGAGCAGTACTTC. The encoded protein is CASSSTGLNYEQYF. This sequence joins TRBV6-5 and TRBJ2-7; 7 bases align to TRBD1. Per the germline V gene, CDR1 is MNHEY and CDR2 is SVGAGI. The CDR3 has 14 residues. The J segment lost 3 bases and the V segment lost 4 bases, leaving 6 bases of the junction unmatched.

For the CDR3, the DNA is TGTGCCAGCAGCCTAGCGGGAAGTGCCTACAATGAGCAGTTCTTC. It translates to CASSLAGSAYNEQFF. The chain couples TRBV6-5 to TRBJ2-1; 9 bases map to TRBD2. This CDR3 spans 15 amino acids. CDR1 MNHEY and CDR2 SVGAGI come from the germline V gene. Losses at the gene ends were 6 bases for V and 2 bases for J; bases not matched to a gene: 5.

The V and J genes are TRBV11-2 and TRBJ1-2; D gene unclear. Trimming took off 0 bases at V and 8 bases at J, with 10 bases between the two ends. The germline gives CDR1 SGHAT, CDR2 FQNNGV. There are 13 residues in the CDR3. Here the CDR3 DNA reads TGTGCCAGCAGCTTAGATGCTCTGGAGGGCTACACCTTC. Protein: CASSLDALEGYTF.

The V call is TRBV18, the J call TRBJ2-2; 7 nucleotides align to TRBD1. Germline V gives CDR1 KGHSH, CDR2 LQKENI. The CDR3 has 17 residues. The V segment lost 2 bases and the J segment 6 bases; nucleotides outside the gene matches: 12. Here the CDR3 DNA reads TGTGCCAGCTCACCATCTGAGGGGGCGCGTCTGTCCGGGGAGCTGTTTTTT. It yields the protein CASSPSEGARLSGELFF. Supplemented by reference TRBV18 and TRBJ2-2, the full variable domain reads NAGVMQNPRHLVRRRGQEARLRCSPMKGHSHVYWYRQLPEEGLKFMVYLQKENIIDESGMPKERFSAEFPKEGPSILRIQQVVRGDSAAYFCASSPSEGARLSGELFFGEGSRLTVL.

This clone appeared once. CDR3 coding DNA: TGTGCCAGCAGCCCCCGGGACAGGGGGCCCTACGAGCAGTACTTC. Translation: CASSPRDRGPYEQYF. The V call is TRBV5-4, the J call TRBJ2-7, with 12 bases identical to TRBD1. J gave up 2 bases and V 4 bases, and 4 bases lay outside the gene matches. The germline V gene encodes CDR1 SGHNT and CDR2 YYREEE (reference sequence). The CDR3 sequence is 15 residues long.

For this clone: As the CDR3 is not closed by the conserved phenylalanine or tryptophan, this likely results from a read error. The V and J genes are TRBV9 and TRBJ1-6, with a weak D call TRBD1 (5 bases). Germline values: CDR1 SGDLS, CDR2 YYNGEE. The CDR3 length is 14 residues. Trimming removed 4 bases from V and 7 bases from J, with 12 bases in between. The CDR3 DNA reads as TGTGCCAGCAGCTATAGGGGATTGAATTCACCCCTCCACCTT. Residues: CASSYRGLNSPLHL.

Regarding this clone: This sample also contains other DNA sequences that code for the same CDR3. CDR3 protein: CASSQGVTDTQYF. CDR3 nucleotides: TGTGCCAGCAGCCAGGGGGTCACAGATACGCAGTATTTT. The rearrangement joins TRBV5-6 to TRBJ2-3, with TRBD1 identical over 7 bases. The CDR3 has 13 amino acids. Per the germline V gene, CDR1 is SGHDT and CDR2 is YYEEEE. Trimming removed 4 bases from V and 2 bases from J; junction bases left unmatched: 1.

This clone came up once. The genes are TRBV30 and TRBJ1-1, with D uncertain. This CDR3 is built from 14 residues. Trimming removed 0 bases at V and 4 bases at J, with 12 bases between. Germline V gene lookup returns CDR1 GTSNPN and CDR2 SVGIG (reference sequence). DNA of the CDR3: TGTGCCTGGAGTGTGGTCCAATCGGGCACTGAAGCTTTCTTT. This gives the protein CAWSVVQSGTEAFF.

V gene TRBV27 combines with J gene TRBJ2-1, with 8 bases matching TRBD1. The junction had 12 bases not matched to a gene; V was cut back by 6 bases and J by 2 bases. This CDR3 comprises 17 residues. CDR1 is MNHEY and CDR2 is SMNVEV in the germline V gene (reference sequence). CDR3 residues: CASRATTGVIPYNEQFF. CDR3 coding DNA: TGTGCCAGCAGGGCAACGACAGGGGTCATCCCCTACAATGAGCAGTTCTTC.

A few counts support this clone. The rearrangement links TRBV29-1 to TRBJ1-4, with D possibly matching TRBD1 (6 bases). Trimming stripped 1 base from V and 8 bases from J, with 11 bases between. Germline lookup yields CDR1 SQVTM and CDR2 ANQGSEA. This CDR3 is 13 amino acids long. Written as DNA, the CDR3 is TGCAGCGTTGAAGGCCAGGGACAAGAAAAACTGTTTTTT. Residues: CSVEGQGQEKLFF.

This clone has a handful of counts. The rearrangement links TRBV6-5 to TRBJ2-1; TRBD2 aligns across 12 bases. Trimming at V came to 7 bases and at J to 10 bases, leaving 11 bases not matched to a gene. CDR1 is MNHEY and CDR2 is SVGAGI in the germline V gene. The CDR3 runs 15 residues. CDR3 sequence reads: CASNRPSGGANEQFF. The CDR3 DNA sequence: TGTGCCAGCAACCGACCTAGCGGGGGGGCGAACGAGCAGTTCTTC.

The V call is TRBV7-9, the J call TRBJ2-7, with 12 nucleotides matching TRBD1. Germline values: CDR1 SEHNR, CDR2 FQNEAQ (reference sequence). The junction had 2 bases not matched to a gene; V was cut back by 0 bases and J by 11 bases. This CDR3 spans 13 amino acids. The CDR3 DNA reads TGTGCCAGCAGCTTAGCCGGGACAGGGGGCGAGTACTTC. It encodes CASSLAGTGGEYF.

The V call is TRBV9, the J call TRBJ1-5; D is undetermined. CDR1 SGDLS and CDR2 YYNGEE come from the germline V gene. CDR3 length: 15 amino acids. V was shortened by 0 bases and J by 1 base, with 8 bases between the two germline ends. The CDR3 bases are TGTGCCAGCAGCGTAGACGGGTCCAGCAATCAGCCCCAGCATTTT. This sequence encodes CASSVDGSSNQPQHF.

The chain combines TRBV15 with TRBJ1-2; 9 bases match TRBD1. Trimming cost V 3 bases and J 4 bases; bases outside gene matches: 6. Germline V gives CDR1 LNHNV, CDR2 YYDKDF (reference sequence). The CDR3 sequence is 15 residues long. The CDR3 loop reads CATSSSGTGFYGYTF. Written as DNA, the CDR3 is TGTGCCACCAGCAGCTCCGGGACAGGGTTCTATGGCTACACCTTC. The full variable domain, with the rest looked up from reference TRBV15 and TRBJ1-2, is DAMVIQNPRYQVTQFGKPVTLSCSQTLNHNVMYWYQQKSSQAPKLLFHYYDKDFNNEADTPDNFQSRRPNTSFCFLDIRSPGLGDTAMYLCATSSSGTGFYGYTFGSGTRLTVV.

This chain uses TRBV29-1 with TRBJ2-5, with 10 bases fitting TRBD1. The J call is uncertain, as TRBJ2-7 better fits the DNA end. The V gene's germline CDR1 is SQVTM and CDR2 ANQGSEA. The CDR3 runs to 14 residues. For the CDR3, the DNA is TGCAGCGTTCAGGACAGGGGGATCTCCTACGAGCAGTACTTC. Translated, it gives CSVQDRGISYEQYF.

The count of this clone is one. The V call is TRBV6-4, the J call TRBJ2-1; 9 bases map to TRBD2. The CDR3 has 15 residues. Germline V gene sequence: CDR1 MRHNA, CDR2 SNTAGT. With V trimmed by 6 bases and J by 7 bases, 10 bases remained unmatched. The DNA of the CDR3 is TGTGCCAGCAGCCGAATAGCGGGAGAAGGGAATGAGCAGTTCTTC. Translation: CASSRIAGEGNEQFF.

A note on this clone: It is unclear where the CDR3 begins or ends on the DNA, so no DNA is shown, and the CDR3 is as TCRdb lists it. V and J are TRBV27 and TRBJ1-5; the table's D call, TRBD1, has no DNA check behind it. CDR1 and CDR2 from the germline V gene are MNHEY and SMNVEV (reference sequence). Both ends counted, the CDR3 spans 14 residues. CDR3 amino acids: CASSFLAGGQPQHF.

The chain joins TRBV7-2 to TRBJ1-1; 9 bases match TRBD1. The germline V gene has CDR1 SGHTA and CDR2 FQGNSA. V gave up 8 bases and J gave up 1 base; unmatched junction bases: 5. This CDR3 has 14 amino acids. The CDR3 loop reads CASRPGQGNTEAFF. DNA for the CDR3: TGTGCCAGCCGGCCGGGACAGGGGAACACTGAAGCTTTCTTT. The full variable domain, in which reference TRBV7-2 and TRBJ1-1 provide the parts outside the CDR3, is GAGVSQSPSNKVTEKGKDVELRCDPISGHTALYWYRQSLGQGLEFLIYFQGNSAPDKSGLPSDRFSAERTGGSVSTLTIQRTQQEDSAVYLCASRPGQGNTEAFFGQGTRLTVV.

The rearrangement links TRBV5-1 to TRBJ2-7; TRBD2 matches 7 bases. Looked up from germline, CDR1 is SGHRS and CDR2 is YFSETQ. V was clipped by 3 bases and J by 13 bases; unmatched bases: 16. The CDR3 covers 14 residues. The CDR3, as DNA: TGCGCCAGCAGCTCTGACGGACTAGGCGCTAGGTGCTACTTC. Its protein product is CASSSDGLGARCYF.

The V call is TRBV27, the J call TRBJ2-3, with a tentative D call TRBD1 (5 bases). In germline, CDR1 is MNHEY, CDR2 SMNVEV (reference sequence). The length of the CDR3 is 14 residues. With 2 bases removed from V and 7 bases from J, the gap between germline ends came to 13 bases. CDR3 sequence reads: CASSLGAALNTQYF. The CDR3, as DNA: TGTGCCAGCAGTTTAGGGGCAGCGCTAAATACGCAGTATTTT.